This T cell receptor (beta chain) was recovered during a study of sequential checkpoint blockade in melanoma. Study summary: Some 90 pretreatment tumor DNA samples were TCRβ immunosequenced. After nivolumab or ipilimumab alone, about two dozen patients had week-13 rebiopsies. Study-wide findings and caveats: In arm A, pretreatment tumor clonality was associated with response.

The CDR3 covers 14 residues. Looked up from germline, CDR1 is LGHNT and CDR2 is FRNRAP. As to treatment: randomized to nivolumab then ipilimumab (arm A) or the reverse (arm B). Patients had received no earlier DNA-damaging chemotherapy. Assay used: immunoSEQ multiplex PCR; TCRdb lists only in-frame clones, some missing. The table shows 37,000 or so clones, with approximately 30% occurring only once. This clone was observed a few times. Antigen: not known. The chain recombines TRBV12-5 with TRBJ1-5, with D hard to call. This specimen consisted of tumor tissue (inferred from file names), obtained from a patient given nivolumab and ipilimumab in sequence. This clonotype originated in a human donor with melanoma. CDR3 nucleotide sequence: TGTGCCAGCACCCCGGCGGCCGGGGATCAGCCCCAGCATTTT. This codes for CASTPAAGDQPQHF.